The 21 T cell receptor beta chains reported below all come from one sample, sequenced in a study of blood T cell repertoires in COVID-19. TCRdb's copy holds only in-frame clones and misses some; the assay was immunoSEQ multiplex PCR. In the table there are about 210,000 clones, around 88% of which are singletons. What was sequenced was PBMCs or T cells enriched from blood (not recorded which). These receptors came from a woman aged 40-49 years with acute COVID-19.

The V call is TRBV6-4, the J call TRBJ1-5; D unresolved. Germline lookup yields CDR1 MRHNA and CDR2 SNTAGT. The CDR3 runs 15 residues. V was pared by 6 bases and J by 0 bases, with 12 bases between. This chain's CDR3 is CASRRHADSNQPQHF. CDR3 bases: TGTGCCAGCAGGAGACACGCCGATAGCAATCAGCCCCAGCATTTT.

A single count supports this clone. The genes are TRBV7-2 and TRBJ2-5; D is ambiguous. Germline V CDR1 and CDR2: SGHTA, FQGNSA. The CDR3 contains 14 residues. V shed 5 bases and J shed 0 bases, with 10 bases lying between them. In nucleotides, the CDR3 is TGTGCCAGCAGCCCCATGAGGTACCAAGAGACCCAGTACTTC. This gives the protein CASSPMRYQETQYF.

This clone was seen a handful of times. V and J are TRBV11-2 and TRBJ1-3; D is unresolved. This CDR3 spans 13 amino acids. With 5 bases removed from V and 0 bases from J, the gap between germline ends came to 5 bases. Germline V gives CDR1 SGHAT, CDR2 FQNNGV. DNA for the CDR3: TGTGCCAGCAGCCCCTCCTCTGGAAACACCATATATTTT. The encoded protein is CASSPSSGNTIYF.

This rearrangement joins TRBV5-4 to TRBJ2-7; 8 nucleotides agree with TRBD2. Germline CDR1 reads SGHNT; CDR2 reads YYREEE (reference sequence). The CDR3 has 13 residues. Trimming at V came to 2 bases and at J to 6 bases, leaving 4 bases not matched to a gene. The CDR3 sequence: CASSLAGEGEQYV. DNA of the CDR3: TGTGCCAGCAGCTTAGCGGGAGAAGGCGAGCAGTACGTC.

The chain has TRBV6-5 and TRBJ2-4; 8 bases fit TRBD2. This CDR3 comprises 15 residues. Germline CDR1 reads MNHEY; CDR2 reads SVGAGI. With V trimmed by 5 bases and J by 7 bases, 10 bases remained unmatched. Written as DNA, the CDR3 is TGTGCCAGCAGTCCACCAGGGACTAGGGTTAACATTCAGTACTTC. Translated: CASSPPGTRVNIQYF.

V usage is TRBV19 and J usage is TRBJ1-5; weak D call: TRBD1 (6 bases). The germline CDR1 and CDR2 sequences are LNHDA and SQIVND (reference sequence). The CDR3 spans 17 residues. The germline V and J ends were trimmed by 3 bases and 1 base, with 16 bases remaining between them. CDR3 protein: CASSMAPGALSNQPQHF. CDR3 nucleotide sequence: TGTGCCAGTAGTATGGCCCCAGGGGCCTTAAGCAATCAGCCCCAGCATTTT. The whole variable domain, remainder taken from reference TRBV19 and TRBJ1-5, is DGGITQSPKYLFRKEGQNVTLSCEQNLNHDAMYWYRQDPGQGLRLIYYSQIVNDFQKGDIAEGYSVSREKKESFPLTVTSAQKNPTAFYLCASSMAPGALSNQPQHFGDGTRLSIL.

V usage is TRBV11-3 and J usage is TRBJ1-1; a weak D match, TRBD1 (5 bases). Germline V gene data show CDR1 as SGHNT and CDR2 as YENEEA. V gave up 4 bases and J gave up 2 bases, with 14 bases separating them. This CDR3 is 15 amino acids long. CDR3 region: CASSWGGRENTEAFF. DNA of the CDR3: TGTGCCAGCAGCTGGGGGGGACGGGAAAACACTGAAGCTTTCTTT.

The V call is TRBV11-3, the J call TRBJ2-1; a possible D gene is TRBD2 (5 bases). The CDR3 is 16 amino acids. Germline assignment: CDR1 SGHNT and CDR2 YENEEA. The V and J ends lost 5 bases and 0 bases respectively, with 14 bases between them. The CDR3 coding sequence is TGTGCCAGCAGCCTAACGGACTTCAGCTCCTACAATGAGCAGTTCTTC. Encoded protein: CASSLTDFSSYNEQFF.

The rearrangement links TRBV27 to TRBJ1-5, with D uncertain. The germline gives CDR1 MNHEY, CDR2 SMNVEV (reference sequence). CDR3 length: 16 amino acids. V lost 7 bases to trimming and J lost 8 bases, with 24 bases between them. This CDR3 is CASKFPLPEGSKPQHF. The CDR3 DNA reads TGTGCCAGCAAGTTCCCGCTGCCCGAGGGTTCGAAGCCCCAGCATTTT.

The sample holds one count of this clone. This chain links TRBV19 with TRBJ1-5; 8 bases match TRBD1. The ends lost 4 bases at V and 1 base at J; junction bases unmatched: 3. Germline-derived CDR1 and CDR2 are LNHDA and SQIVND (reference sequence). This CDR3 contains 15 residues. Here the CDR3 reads CASSTNRGSNQPQHF. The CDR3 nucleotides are TGTGCCAGTAGTACCAACAGGGGGAGCAATCAGCCCCAGCATTTT. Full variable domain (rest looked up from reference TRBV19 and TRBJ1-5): DGGITQSPKYLFRKEGQNVTLSCEQNLNHDAMYWYRQDPGQGLRLIYYSQIVNDFQKGDIAEGYSVSREKKESFPLTVTSAQKNPTAFYLCASSTNRGSNQPQHFGDGTRLSIL.

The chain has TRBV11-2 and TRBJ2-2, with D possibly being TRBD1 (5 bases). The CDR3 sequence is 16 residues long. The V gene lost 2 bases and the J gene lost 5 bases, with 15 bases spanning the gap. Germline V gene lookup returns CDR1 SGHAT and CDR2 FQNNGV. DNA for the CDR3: TGTGCCAGCAGCTTAAGGGCAGGGTCCGATACCGGGGAGCTGTTTTTT. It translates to CASSLRAGSDTGELFF.

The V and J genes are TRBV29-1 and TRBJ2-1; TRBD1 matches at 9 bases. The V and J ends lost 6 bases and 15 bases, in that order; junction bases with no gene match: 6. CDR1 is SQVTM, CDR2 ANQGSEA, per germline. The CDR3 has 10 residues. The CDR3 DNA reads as TGCAGCGTACTCGGGACAGGGAGGTTCTTC. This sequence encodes CSVLGTGRFF.

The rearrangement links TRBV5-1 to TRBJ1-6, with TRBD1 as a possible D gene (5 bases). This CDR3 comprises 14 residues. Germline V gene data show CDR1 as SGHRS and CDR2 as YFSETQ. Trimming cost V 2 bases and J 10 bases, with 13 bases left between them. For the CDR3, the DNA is TGCGCCAGCAGCTTTGGGGGGGTTGGGTCACCCCTCCACTTT. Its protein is CASSFGGVGSPLHF. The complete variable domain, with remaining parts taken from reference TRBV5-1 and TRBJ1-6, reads KAGVTQTPRYLIKTRGQQVTLSCSPISGHRSVSWYQQTPGQGLQFLFEYFSETQRNKGNFPGRFSGRQFSNSRSEMNVSTLELGDSALYLCASSFGGVGSPLHFGNGTRLTVT.

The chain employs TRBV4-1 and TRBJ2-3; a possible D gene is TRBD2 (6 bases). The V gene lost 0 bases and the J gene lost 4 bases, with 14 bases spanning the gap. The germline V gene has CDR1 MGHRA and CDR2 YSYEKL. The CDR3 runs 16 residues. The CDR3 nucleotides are TGCGCCAGCAGCCAAGACGCGGGGATGGGCGCAGATACGCAGTATTTT. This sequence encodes CASSQDAGMGADTQYF.

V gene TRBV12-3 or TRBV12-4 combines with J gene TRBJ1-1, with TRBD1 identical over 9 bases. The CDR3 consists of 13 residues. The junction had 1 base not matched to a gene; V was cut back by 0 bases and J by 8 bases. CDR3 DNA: TGTGCCAGCAGTTTAGCCGGGACAGGGGAAGCTTTCTTT. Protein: CASSLAGTGEAFF.

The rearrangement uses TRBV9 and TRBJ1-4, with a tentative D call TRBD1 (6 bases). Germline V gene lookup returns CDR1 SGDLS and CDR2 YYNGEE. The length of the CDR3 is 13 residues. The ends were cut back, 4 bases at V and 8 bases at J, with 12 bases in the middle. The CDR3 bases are TGTGCCAGCAGCTACCGGGACAAGGAAAAACTGTTTTTT. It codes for CASSYRDKEKLFF.

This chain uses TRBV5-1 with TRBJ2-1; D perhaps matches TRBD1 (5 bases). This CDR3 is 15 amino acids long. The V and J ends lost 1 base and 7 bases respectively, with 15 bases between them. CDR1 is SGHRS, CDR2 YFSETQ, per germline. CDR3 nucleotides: TGCGCCAGCAGCTTGTTAGGGGTTCTGAATAATGAGCAGTTCTTC. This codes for CASSLLGVLNNEQFF.

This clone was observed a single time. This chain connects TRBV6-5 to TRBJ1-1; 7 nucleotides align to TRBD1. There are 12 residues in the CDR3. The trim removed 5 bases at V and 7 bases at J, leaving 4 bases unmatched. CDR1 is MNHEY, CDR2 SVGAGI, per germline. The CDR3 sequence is CASSRQGNEAFF. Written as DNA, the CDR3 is TGTGCCAGCAGTCGACAGGGAAATGAAGCTTTCTTT.

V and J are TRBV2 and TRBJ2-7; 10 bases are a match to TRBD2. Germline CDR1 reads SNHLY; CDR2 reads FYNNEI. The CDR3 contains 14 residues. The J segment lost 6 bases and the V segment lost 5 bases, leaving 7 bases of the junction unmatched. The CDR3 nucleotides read TGTGCCAGCAGTCCTTTAGCGGGGGGAGGCGAGCAGTACTTC. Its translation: CASSPLAGGGEQYF.

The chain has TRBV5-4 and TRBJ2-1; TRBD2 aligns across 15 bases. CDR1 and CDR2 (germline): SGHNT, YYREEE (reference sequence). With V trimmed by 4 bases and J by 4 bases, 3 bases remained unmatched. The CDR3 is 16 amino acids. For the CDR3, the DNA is TGTGCCAGCAGCCAAGGACTAGCGGGGGGGTACAATGAGCAGTTCTTC. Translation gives CASSQGLAGGYNEQFF. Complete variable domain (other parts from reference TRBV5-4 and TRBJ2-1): ETGVTQSPTHLIKTRGQQVTLRCSSQSGHNTVSWYQQALGQGPQFIFQYYREEENGRGNFPPRFSGLQFPNYSSELNVNALELDDSALYLCASSQGLAGGYNEQFFGPGTRLTVL.

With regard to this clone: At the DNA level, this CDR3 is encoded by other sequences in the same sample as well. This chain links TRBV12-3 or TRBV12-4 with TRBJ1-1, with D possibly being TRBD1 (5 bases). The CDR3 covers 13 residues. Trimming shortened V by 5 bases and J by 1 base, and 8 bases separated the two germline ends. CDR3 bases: TGTGCCAGCAGTCCAACAGGGAACACTGAAGCTTTCTTT. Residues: CASSPTGNTEAFF.